The clone carrying this TCR beta chain came up a few times. The antigen is not known. The data are from a study of OX40 agonist ivuxolimab in advanced cancers. General study findings and limits: Relatively little clonal expansion, among the lowest observed, appeared in partial responders at 0.1-3.0 mg/kg. There was clonal expansion of CD4+ and CD8+ blood T cells by week 6 at 0.1 to 3.0 mg/kg.

Data came from immunoSEQ multiplex PCR; TCRdb stores just in-frame clones and leaves some out. The sample has some 55,000 clones, roughly 83% seen once. Trimming cost V 0 bases and J 6 bases; bases outside gene matches: 2. Per the germline V gene, CDR1 is MNHNY and CDR2 is SVGAGI (reference sequence). CDR3 size: 15 residues. The sequencing here drew on CD4+ or CD8+ T cells sorted from blood, taken in a trial of the OX40 agonist ivuxolimab. V gene TRBV6-6 combines with J gene TRBJ1-6; the match to TRBD1 covers 7 bases. The TCR was taken from an adult with an advanced solid tumor such as melanoma, head and neck, liver or kidney cancer. Here the CDR3 reads CASSYSHRGNSPLHF. CDR3 sequence (DNA): TGTGCCAGCAGTTACTCCCACAGGGGTAATTCACCCCTCCACTTT.